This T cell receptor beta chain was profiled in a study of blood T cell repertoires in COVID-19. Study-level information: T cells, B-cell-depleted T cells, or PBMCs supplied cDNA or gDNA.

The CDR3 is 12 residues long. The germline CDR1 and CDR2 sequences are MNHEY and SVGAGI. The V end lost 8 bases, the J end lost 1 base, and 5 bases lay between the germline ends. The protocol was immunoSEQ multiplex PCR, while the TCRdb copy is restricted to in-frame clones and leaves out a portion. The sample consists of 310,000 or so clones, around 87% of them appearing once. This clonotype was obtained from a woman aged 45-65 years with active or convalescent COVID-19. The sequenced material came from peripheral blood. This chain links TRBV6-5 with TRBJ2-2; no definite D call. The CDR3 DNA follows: TGTGCCAGCGGCAGGAACACCGGGGAGCTGTTTTTT. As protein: CASGRNTGELFF.